This TCR beta chain appears in the sequencing data of a study of blood T cell repertoires in COVID-19. Profiling relied on immunoSEQ multiplex PCR, and the TCRdb table lists in-frame clones only, not all of them. The sample includes around 260,000 clones, about 87% seen only once; the top ten take approximately 5.1%. Sequencing was performed on peripheral blood. This clonotype was sampled from a woman aged 55-75 years with COVID-19, enrolled during active disease.

The CDR3 reads CASSRGQGALEAFF. The CDR3 nucleotides read TGTGCCAGCAGTAGGGGACAGGGGGCCTTAGAAGCTTTCTTT. V is TRBV6-5 and J is TRBJ1-1; 12 positions match TRBD1. Germline V gene lookup returns CDR1 MNHEY and CDR2 SVGAGI. The V gene end was trimmed by 5 bases and the J gene end by 8 bases; junction bases not matched to a gene: 6. The CDR3 sequence is 14 residues long.